Listed here are 21 T cell receptor beta chains from one sample, sequenced in a study of T cell changes during pregnancy in multiple sclerosis. Assay used: immunoSEQ multiplex PCR; TCRdb lists only in-frame clones, some missing. Of about 43,000 clones listed, under 90% are singletons. The specimen was peripheral blood, collected in the second trimester of pregnancy. These receptors were collected from a female donor in good health, enrolled as a control in a pregnancy study.

V gene TRBV27 combines with J gene TRBJ2-3; the match to TRBD2 covers 10 bases. V shed 0 bases and J 4 bases; nucleotides not matched to a gene: 22. CDR1 MNHEY and CDR2 SMNVEV come from the germline V gene (reference sequence). The CDR3 consists of 22 residues. The CDR3 is CASSLSGGRRLAGPIGADTQYF. CDR3 DNA: TGTGCCAGCAGTTTATCAGGGGGGAGAAGACTAGCGGGTCCAATCGGGGCAGATACGCAGTATTTT.

The V call is TRBV5-6, the J call TRBJ1-6; TRBD1 might be the D (5 bases). This CDR3 is 14 amino acids long. Per the germline V gene, CDR1 is SGHDT and CDR2 is YYEEEE. The V end lost 4 bases, the J end lost 3 bases, and 8 bases lay between the germline ends. CDR3 bases: TGTGCCAGCAGCCACGACAGCTATAATTCACCCCTCCACTTT. Its translation: CASSHDSYNSPLHF.

This clone was detected only once. V and J are TRBV14 and TRBJ1-4; TRBD1 is a possible D gene (5 bases). The CDR3 is 16 amino acids. From germline, CDR1 is SGHDN and CDR2 FVKESK. V dropped 0 bases and J dropped 3 bases, with 11 bases sitting between them. As DNA, the CDR3 is TGTGCCAGCAGCCAAGACAGGACACTATCTAATGAAAAACTGTTTTTT. Residues: CASSQDRTLSNEKLFF. The full variable domain, its missing parts supplied by reference TRBV14 and TRBJ1-4, is EAGVTQFPSHSVIEKGQTVTLRCDPISGHDNLYWYRRVMGKEIKFLLHFVKESKQDESGMPNNRFLAERTGGTYSTLKVQPAELEDSGVYFCASSQDRTLSNEKLFFGSGTQLSVL.

This clone has just one count. V usage is TRBV18 and J usage is TRBJ2-2, with TRBD2 identical over 8 bases. CDR1 and CDR2 (germline): KGHSH, LQKENI. This CDR3 comprises 15 residues. V was clipped by 0 bases and J by 9 bases; unmatched bases: 6. The CDR3 is CASSPPLAGPRELFF. The CDR3 DNA reads as TGTGCCAGCTCACCACCCCTAGCGGGCCCACGGGAGCTGTTTTTT.

This sequence joins TRBV2 and TRBJ2-7, with 10 nucleotides matching TRBD2. With V trimmed by 6 bases and J by 2 bases, 4 bases remained unmatched. The CDR3 totals 14 residues. Germline CDR1 SNHLY, CDR2 FYNNEI. CDR3 coding DNA: TGTGCCAGCAGCCCGCTAGCGGGAGCCTACGAGCAGTACTTC. It yields the protein CASSPLAGAYEQYF.

J is TRBJ1-3 and V is TRBV13; a weak D match, TRBD1 (5 bases). The V and J ends lost 5 bases and 4 bases respectively, with 15 bases between them. The V gene's germline CDR1 is PRHDT and CDR2 FYEKMQ (reference sequence). This CDR3 has 15 residues. DNA for the CDR3: TGTGCCAGCAGCGCAGGGCGTCCAACCGGAAACACCATATATTTT. It is translated as CASSAGRPTGNTIYF.

In its sample, this clone was seen once. The V gene is TRBV19, the J gene TRBJ2-3; 14 nucleotides match TRBD2. Trimming at V came to 9 bases and at J to 7 bases, leaving 9 bases not matched to a gene. The CDR3 length is 15 residues. Germline V gene data show CDR1 as LNHDA and CDR2 as SQIVND (reference sequence). In nucleotides, the CDR3 is TGTGCCAGCACAGGGACTAGCGGGAGAGGACATACGCAGTATTTT. It is translated as CASTGTSGRGHTQYF.

The table lists this clone with a count of one. The gene calls are TRBV25-1 and TRBJ1-4; 11 bases are shared with TRBD1. The CDR3 covers 15 residues. With 4 bases clipped from V and 10 bases from J, the junction kept 8 bases outside the gene matches. CDR1 is MGHDK, CDR2 SYGVNS, per germline. The CDR3 coding sequence is TGTGCCAGCAGTGGACCGGGACAGGGGGGGAGAAAACTGTTTTTT. The encoded protein is CASSGPGQGGRKLFF. Complete variable domain (other parts from reference TRBV25-1 and TRBJ1-4): EADIYQTPRYLVIGTGKKITLECSQTMGHDKMYWYQQDPGMELHLIHYSYGVNSTEKGDLSSESTVSRIRTEHFPLTLESARPSHTSQYLCASSGPGQGGRKLFFGSGTQLSVL.

CDR3 in amino acids: CASSQVGLAAWDEQFF. CDR3 nucleotides: TGTGCCAGCAGCCAAGTCGGGCTAGCGGCCTGGGATGAGCAGTTCTTC. This chain connects TRBV14 to TRBJ2-1; 7 bases are shared with TRBD2. Germline CDR1 and CDR2: SGHDN and FVKESK. The V segment lost 1 base and the J segment 8 bases; nucleotides outside the gene matches: 11. This CDR3 spans 16 amino acids.

This chain links TRBV10-3 with TRBJ1-1; 7 bases are a match to TRBD1. This CDR3 spans 14 amino acids. Germline V gene data show CDR1 as ENHRY and CDR2 as SYGVKD. V gave up 10 bases and J gave up 5 bases; unmatched junction bases: 13. The CDR3 protein is CATLLTGVQTEAFF. In DNA form, the CDR3 reads TGTGCCACCCTACTAACAGGGGTTCAGACTGAAGCTTTCTTT.

The J gene is TRBJ2-4, the V gene TRBV19, with a tentative D call TRBD1 (5 bases). This CDR3 has 13 amino acids. The ends were cut back, 2 bases at V and 8 bases at J, with 10 bases in the middle. Germline V gene sequence: CDR1 LNHDA, CDR2 SQIVND (reference sequence). The CDR3 loop is CASSIWTLDIQYF. CDR3 coding DNA: TGTGCCAGTAGTATATGGACACTGGACATTCAGTACTTC.

J is TRBJ2-3 and V is TRBV14; 7 nucleotides match TRBD2. There are 14 residues in the CDR3. Germline CDR1 reads SGHDN; CDR2 reads FVKESK. Losses at the gene ends were 0 bases for V and 14 bases for J; bases not matched to a gene: 11. CDR3 sequence reads: CASSQDPRSGVAYF. CDR3 nucleotides: TGTGCCAGCAGCCAAGATCCTAGAAGCGGGGTAGCGTATTTT.

This rearrangement joins TRBV4-3 to TRBJ2-2, with TRBD2 matching 9 bases. Germline lookup yields CDR1 LGHNA and CDR2 YSLEER. The CDR3 extends over 16 amino acids. The trim removed 2 bases at V and 4 bases at J, leaving 5 bases unmatched. In nucleotides, the CDR3 is TGCGCCAGCAGCCAAATAGCGGGGGACGTCACCGGGGAGCTGTTTTTT. Its translation: CASSQIAGDVTGELFF.

The rearrangement joins TRBV29-1 to TRBJ1-1; no clear D. V was cut by 4 bases and J by 6 bases, with 15 bases left in between. The CDR3 length is 13 residues. Germline loops: CDR1 SQVTM, CDR2 ANQGSEA. Written as DNA, the CDR3 is TGCAGCGTTGGTCCCGGGAAGGTCCCTGAAGCTTTCTTT. Amino acids: CSVGPGKVPEAFF.

The chain recombines TRBV7-2 with TRBJ1-2, with D unresolved. There are 15 residues in the CDR3. The germline gives CDR1 SGHTA, CDR2 FQGNSA. The ends were cut back, 5 bases at V and 2 bases at J, with 15 bases in the middle. The CDR3 coding sequence is TGTGCCAGCAGCCCTCGCCGGGGAACGAACTATGGCTACACCTTC. The encoded protein is CASSPRRGTNYGYTF. Together with reference TRBV7-2 and TRBJ1-2, the CDR3 gives the full variable domain: GAGVSQSPSNKVTEKGKDVELRCDPISGHTALYWYRQSLGQGLEFLIYFQGNSAPDKSGLPSDRFSAERTGGSVSTLTIQRTQQEDSAVYLCASSPRRGTNYGYTFGSGTRLTVV.

CDR3 DNA sequence: TGTGCCAGCAGTTACGAGGGCTTACAAGAGACCCAGTACTTC. This encodes CASSYEGLQETQYF. This chain uses TRBV6-6 with TRBJ2-5, with a possible D match to TRBD2 (5 bases). The germline gives CDR1 MNHNY, CDR2 SVGAGI (reference sequence). This CDR3 is 14 amino acids long. The ends were cut back, 2 bases at V and 2 bases at J, with 9 bases in the middle.

CDR3 protein: CASSSSGRMNTEAFF. DNA of the CDR3: TGTGCCAGCAGCTCCTCCGGGAGGATGAACACTGAAGCTTTCTTT. The chain links TRBV7-9 to TRBJ1-1; D unclear. Germline CDR1 SEHNR, CDR2 FQNEAQ (reference sequence). There are 15 residues in the CDR3. With 4 bases removed from V and 0 bases from J, the gap between germline ends came to 12 bases.

The chain uses TRBV7-9 and TRBJ1-3; D is uncertain. The germline V gene has CDR1 SEHNR and CDR2 FQNEAQ (reference sequence). This CDR3 contains 16 residues. Trimming cost V 1 base and J 0 bases, with 10 bases left between them. The CDR3 region has the DNA TGTGCCAGCAGCTTAGAGATATCCTACTCTGGAAACACCATATATTTT. This gives the protein CASSLEISYSGNTIYF.

This sequence joins TRBV6-1 and TRBJ2-7, with 7 nucleotides matching TRBD1. Germline-derived CDR1 and CDR2 are MNHNS and SASEGT. Germline trimming cut 6 bases from V and 1 base from J; bases unmatched to any gene: 3. The CDR3 is 13 amino acids. The CDR3 DNA reads as TGTGCCAGCAGCCCGGGACAGTCCTACGAGCAGTACTTC. Its protein product is CASSPGQSYEQYF.

This rearrangement joins TRBV5-4 to TRBJ2-7; TRBD1 matches at 7 bases. The V segment lost 5 bases and the J segment 3 bases; nucleotides outside the gene matches: 8. This CDR3 is built from 14 residues. CDR1 and CDR2 (germline): SGHNT, YYREEE (reference sequence). The CDR3 reads CASSPGQRNYEQYF. CDR3 coding DNA: TGTGCCAGCAGTCCGGGACAGAGAAACTACGAGCAGTACTTC.

The gene calls are TRBV18 and TRBJ2-6; TRBD1 matches 9 bases. Germline loops: CDR1 KGHSH, CDR2 LQKENI. V shed 3 bases, J shed 0 bases, and the junction held 6 bases outside the gene matches. CDR3 length: 18 residues. The CDR3 here is CASSPEDRGVSGANVLTF. CDR3 bases: TGTGCCAGCTCACCCGAGGACAGGGGCGTCTCTGGGGCCAACGTCCTGACTTTC.